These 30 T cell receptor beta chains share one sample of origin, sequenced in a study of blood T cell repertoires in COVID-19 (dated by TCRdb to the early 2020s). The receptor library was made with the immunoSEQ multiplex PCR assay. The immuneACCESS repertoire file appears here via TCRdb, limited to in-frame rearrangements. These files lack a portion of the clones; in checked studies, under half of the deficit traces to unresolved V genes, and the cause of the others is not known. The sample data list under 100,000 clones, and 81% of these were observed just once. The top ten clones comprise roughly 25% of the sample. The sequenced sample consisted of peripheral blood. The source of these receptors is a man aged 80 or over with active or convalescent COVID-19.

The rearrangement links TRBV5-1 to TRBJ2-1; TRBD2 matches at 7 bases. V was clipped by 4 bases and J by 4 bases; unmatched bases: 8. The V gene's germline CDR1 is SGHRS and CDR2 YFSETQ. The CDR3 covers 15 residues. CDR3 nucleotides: TGCGCCAGCAGCCAAGCGGCTAGCGGTTACAATGAGCAGTTCTTC. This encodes CASSQAASGYNEQFF.

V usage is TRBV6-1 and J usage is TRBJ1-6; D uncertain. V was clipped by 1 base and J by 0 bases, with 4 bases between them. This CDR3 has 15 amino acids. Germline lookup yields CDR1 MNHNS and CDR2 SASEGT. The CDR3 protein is CASSEGSSYNSPLHF. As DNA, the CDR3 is TGTGCCAGCAGTGAAGGGAGCTCCTATAATTCACCCCTCCACTTT.

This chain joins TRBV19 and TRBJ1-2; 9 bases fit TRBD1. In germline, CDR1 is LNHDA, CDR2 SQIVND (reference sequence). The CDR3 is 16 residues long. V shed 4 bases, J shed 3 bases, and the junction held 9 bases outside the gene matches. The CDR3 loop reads CASSTQGTGNYYGYTF. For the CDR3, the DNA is TGTGCCAGTAGTACACAAGGGACAGGGAACTACTATGGCTACACCTTC. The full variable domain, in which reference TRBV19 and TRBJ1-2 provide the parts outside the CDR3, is DGGITQSPKYLFRKEGQNVTLSCEQNLNHDAMYWYRQDPGQGLRLIYYSQIVNDFQKGDIAEGYSVSREKKESFPLTVTSAQKNPTAFYLCASSTQGTGNYYGYTFGSGTRLTVV.

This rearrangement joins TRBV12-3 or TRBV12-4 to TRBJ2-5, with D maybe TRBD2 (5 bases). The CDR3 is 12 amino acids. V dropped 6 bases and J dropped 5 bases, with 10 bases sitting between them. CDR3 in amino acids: CASRLRRETQYF. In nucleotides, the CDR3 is TGTGCCAGCAGACTTAGGAGGGAGACCCAGTACTTC.

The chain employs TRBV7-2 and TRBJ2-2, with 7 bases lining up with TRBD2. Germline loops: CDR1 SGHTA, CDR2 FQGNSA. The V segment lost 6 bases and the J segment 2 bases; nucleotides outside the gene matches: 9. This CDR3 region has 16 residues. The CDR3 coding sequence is TGTGCCAGCAGGTCACGTGCTAGCGGAAACACCGGGGAGCTGTTTTTT. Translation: CASRSRASGNTGELFF.

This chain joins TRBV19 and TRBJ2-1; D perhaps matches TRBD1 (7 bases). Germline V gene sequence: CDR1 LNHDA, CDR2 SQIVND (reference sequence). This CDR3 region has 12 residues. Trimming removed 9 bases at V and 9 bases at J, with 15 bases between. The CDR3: CASSPRGVEQFF. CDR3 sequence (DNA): TGTGCCAGCAGCCCCAGGGGGGTTGAGCAGTTCTTC.

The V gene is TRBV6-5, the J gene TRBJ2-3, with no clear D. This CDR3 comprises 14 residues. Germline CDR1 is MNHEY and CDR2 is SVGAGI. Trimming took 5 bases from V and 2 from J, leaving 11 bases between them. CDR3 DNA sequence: TGTGCCAGCAGTCAGCCTAGAAACACAGATACGCAGTATTTT. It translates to CASSQPRNTDTQYF.

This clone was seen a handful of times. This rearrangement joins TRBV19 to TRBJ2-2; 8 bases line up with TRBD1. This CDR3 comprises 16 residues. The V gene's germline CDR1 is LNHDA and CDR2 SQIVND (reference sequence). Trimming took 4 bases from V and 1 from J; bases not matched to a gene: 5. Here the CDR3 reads CASSKSGGKNTGELFF. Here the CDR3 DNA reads TGTGCCAGTAGTAAGTCAGGGGGCAAGAACACCGGGGAGCTGTTTTTT.

The CDR3 region has the DNA TGTGCCAGCAGTTATGGGGGGGGCCATGGCTACACCTTC. Protein: CASSYGGGHGYTF. This rearrangement joins TRBV6-5 to TRBJ1-2, with D perhaps matching TRBD1 (6 bases). Germline assignment: CDR1 MNHEY and CDR2 SVGAGI. Trimming removed 3 bases from V and 6 bases from J, with 11 bases in between. The CDR3 runs 13 residues.

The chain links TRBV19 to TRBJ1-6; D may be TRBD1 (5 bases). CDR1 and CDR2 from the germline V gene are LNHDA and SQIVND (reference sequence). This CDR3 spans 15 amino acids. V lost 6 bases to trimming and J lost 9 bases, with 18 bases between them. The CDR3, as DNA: TGTGCCAGTAGCCCCCCCGGGCAGGGCGGTTCACCCCTCCACTTT. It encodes CASSPPGQGGSPLHF.

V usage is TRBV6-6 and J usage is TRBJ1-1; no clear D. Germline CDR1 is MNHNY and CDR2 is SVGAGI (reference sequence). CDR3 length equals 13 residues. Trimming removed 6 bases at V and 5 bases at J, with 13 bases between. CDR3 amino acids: CASSRDTRTEAFF. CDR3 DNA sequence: TGTGCCAGCAGCCGTGACACTCGGACTGAAGCTTTCTTT.

The CDR3 DNA sequence: TGTGCCAGCTCAGCTAGCGGAGACACCGGGGAGCTGTTTTTT. Translated, it gives CASSASGDTGELFF. The V and J genes are TRBV18 and TRBJ2-2, with 7 bases lining up with TRBD2. The V and J ends lost 5 bases and 3 bases, in that order; junction bases with no gene match: 3. Germline V gives CDR1 KGHSH, CDR2 LQKENI. CDR3 size: 14 residues.

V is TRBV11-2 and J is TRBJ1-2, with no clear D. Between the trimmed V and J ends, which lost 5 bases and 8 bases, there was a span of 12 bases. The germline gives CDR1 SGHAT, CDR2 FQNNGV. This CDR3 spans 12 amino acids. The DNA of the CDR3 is TGTGCCAGCAGCCCCGCCCCCTACGGCTACACCTTC. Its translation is CASSPAPYGYTF.

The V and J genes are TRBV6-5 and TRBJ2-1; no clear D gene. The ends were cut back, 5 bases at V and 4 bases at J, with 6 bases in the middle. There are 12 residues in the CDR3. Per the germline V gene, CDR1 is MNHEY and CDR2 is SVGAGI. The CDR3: CASSQTYNEQFF. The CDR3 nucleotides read TGTGCCAGCAGTCAGACATACAATGAGCAGTTCTTC.

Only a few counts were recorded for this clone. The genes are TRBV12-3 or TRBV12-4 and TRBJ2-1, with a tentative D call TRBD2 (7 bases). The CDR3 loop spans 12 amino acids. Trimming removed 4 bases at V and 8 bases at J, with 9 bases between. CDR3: CASSWEGDEQFF. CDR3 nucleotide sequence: TGTGCCAGCAGTTGGGAGGGGGATGAGCAGTTCTTC.

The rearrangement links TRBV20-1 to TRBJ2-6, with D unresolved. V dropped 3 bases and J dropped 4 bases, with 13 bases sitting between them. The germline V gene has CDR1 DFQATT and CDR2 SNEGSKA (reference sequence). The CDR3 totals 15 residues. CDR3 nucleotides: TGCAGTGCTAGTGACCCACTTCTCGGGGCCAACGTCCTGACTTTC. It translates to CSASDPLLGANVLTF.

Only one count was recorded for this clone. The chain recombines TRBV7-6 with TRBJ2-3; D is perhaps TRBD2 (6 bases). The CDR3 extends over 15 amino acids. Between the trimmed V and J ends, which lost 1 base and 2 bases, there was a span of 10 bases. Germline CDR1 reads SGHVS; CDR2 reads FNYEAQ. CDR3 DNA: TGTGCCAGCAGCTTAGTCGGGGGATACACAGATACGCAGTATTTT. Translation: CASSLVGGYTDTQYF.

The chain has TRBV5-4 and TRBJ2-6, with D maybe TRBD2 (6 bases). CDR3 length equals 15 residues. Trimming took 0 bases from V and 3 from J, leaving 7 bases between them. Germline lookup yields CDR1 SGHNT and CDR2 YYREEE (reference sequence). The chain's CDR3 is CASSLVGGGANVLTF. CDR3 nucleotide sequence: TGTGCCAGCAGCTTGGTCGGGGGTGGGGCCAACGTCCTGACTTTC.

CDR3 loop: CASSPERRNTEAFF. The CDR3 DNA sequence: TGTGCCAGCAGCCCAGAACGCCGGAACACTGAAGCTTTCTTT. The V call is TRBV7-9, the J call TRBJ1-1; D remains ambiguous. This CDR3 has 14 amino acids. Germline values: CDR1 SEHNR, CDR2 FQNEAQ (reference sequence). The V and J ends lost 5 bases and 1 base respectively, with 11 bases between them.

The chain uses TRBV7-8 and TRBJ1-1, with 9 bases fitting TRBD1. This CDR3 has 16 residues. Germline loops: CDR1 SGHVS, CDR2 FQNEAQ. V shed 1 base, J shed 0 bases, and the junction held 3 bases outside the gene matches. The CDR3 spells CASSLGTGAMNTEAFF. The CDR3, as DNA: TGTGCCAGCAGCTTAGGGACAGGGGCCATGAACACTGAAGCTTTCTTT.

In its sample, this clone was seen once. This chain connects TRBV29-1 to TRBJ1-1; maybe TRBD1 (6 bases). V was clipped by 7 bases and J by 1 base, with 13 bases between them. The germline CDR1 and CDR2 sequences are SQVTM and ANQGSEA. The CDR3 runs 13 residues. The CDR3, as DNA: TGCAGCGCGGAGAGACAGGCGAACACTGAAGCTTTCTTT. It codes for CSAERQANTEAFF.

CDR3 loop: CASRTDGDTGELFF. CDR3 DNA: TGTGCCAGCAGAACGGACGGGGACACCGGGGAGCTGTTTTTT. This chain links TRBV6-5 with TRBJ2-2; maybe TRBD2 (5 bases). This CDR3 has 14 residues. The V end lost 6 bases, the J end lost 3 bases, and 11 bases lay between the germline ends. The germline V gene encodes CDR1 MNHEY and CDR2 SVGAGI.

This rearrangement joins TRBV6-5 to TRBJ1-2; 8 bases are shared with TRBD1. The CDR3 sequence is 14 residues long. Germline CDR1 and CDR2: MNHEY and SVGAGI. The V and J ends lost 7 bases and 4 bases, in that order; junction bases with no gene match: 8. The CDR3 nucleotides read TGTGCCAGCATCACTGGACAGGGCGGCTATGGCTACACCTTC. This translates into CASITGQGGYGYTF.

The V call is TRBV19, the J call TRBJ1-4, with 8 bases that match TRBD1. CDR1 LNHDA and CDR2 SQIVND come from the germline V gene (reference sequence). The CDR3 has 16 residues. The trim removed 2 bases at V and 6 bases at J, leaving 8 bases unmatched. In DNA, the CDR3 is TGTGCCAGTAGTATAACCCCGACAGGGGATTATGAAAAACTGTTTTTT. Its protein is CASSITPTGDYEKLFF.

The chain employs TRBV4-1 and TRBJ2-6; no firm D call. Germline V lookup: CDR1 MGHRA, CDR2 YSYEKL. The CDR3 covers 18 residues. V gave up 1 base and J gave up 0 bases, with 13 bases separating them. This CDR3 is CASSQVRDPNSGANVLTF. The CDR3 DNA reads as TGCGCCAGCAGCCAAGTTCGAGATCCAAACTCTGGGGCCAACGTCCTGACTTTC.

The CDR3 DNA is TGTGCCAGTAGTATTAGACAGGGGAACGAGCAGTACTTC. Translation gives CASSIRQGNEQYF. The chain has TRBV19 and TRBJ2-7; 8 bases align to TRBD1. J lost 5 bases, V lost 3 bases, and 3 bases had no gene match. Germline V CDR1 and CDR2: LNHDA, SQIVND (reference sequence). The CDR3 extends over 13 amino acids. Full variable domain (missing parts from reference TRBV19 and TRBJ2-7): DGGITQSPKYLFRKEGQNVTLSCEQNLNHDAMYWYRQDPGQGLRLIYYSQIVNDFQKGDIAEGYSVSREKKESFPLTVTSAQKNPTAFYLCASSIRQGNEQYFGPGTRLTVT.

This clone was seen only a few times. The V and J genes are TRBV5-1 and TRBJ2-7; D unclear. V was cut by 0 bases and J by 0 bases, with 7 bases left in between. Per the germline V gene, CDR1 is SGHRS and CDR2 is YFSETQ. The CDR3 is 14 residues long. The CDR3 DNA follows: TGCGCCAGCAGCTTGGACTATACCTCCTACGAGCAGTACTTC. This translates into CASSLDYTSYEQYF.

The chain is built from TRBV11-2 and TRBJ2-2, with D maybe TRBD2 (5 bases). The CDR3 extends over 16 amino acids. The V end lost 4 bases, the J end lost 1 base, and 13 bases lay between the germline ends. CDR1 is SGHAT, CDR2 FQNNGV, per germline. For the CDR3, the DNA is TGTGCCAGCAGCTCCCCTTCGAGGGAGAACACCGGGGAGCTGTTTTTT. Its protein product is CASSSPSRENTGELFF.

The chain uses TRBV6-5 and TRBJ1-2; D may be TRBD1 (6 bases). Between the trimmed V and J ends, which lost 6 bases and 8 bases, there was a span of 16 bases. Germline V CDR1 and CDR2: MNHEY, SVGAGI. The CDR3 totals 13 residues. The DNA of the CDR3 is TGTGCCAGCAGCTCAGACAGGACGGGGGGCTACACCTTC. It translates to CASSSDRTGGYTF.

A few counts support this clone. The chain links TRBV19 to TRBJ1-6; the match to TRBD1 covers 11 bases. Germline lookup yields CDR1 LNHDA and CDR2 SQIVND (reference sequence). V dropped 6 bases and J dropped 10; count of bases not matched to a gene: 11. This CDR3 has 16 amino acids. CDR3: CASSNPGQGDLSPLHF. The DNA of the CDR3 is TGTGCCAGTAGCAATCCGGGACAGGGGGATCTATCACCCCTCCACTTT.